The clone carrying this TCR beta chain has a count of ten or more. What it binds is not known. This entry is derived from a study of prognosis after radiotherapy for stage I lung cancer. Overall study: Concurrently with stereotactic body radiotherapy, no other therapy was received by any patient.

It was by two-round multiplex PCR that TCR beta CDR3 was amplified from genomic DNA. Primers targeting each individual TRBV and TRBJ gene were applied in first-round PCR. In the second PCR round, amplification relied on universal primers. MiXCR, applied by TCRdb to the multiplex PCR reads, yields one record per CDR3 protein. The sample lists over 12,000 distinct CDR3 sequences, about 27% occurring once. CDR1 SGHVS and CDR2 FNYEAQ come from the germline V gene. The CDR3 runs to 14 residues. Between the trimmed V and J ends, which lost 5 bases and 3 bases, there was a span of 14 bases. Regarding the study as a whole: Patients' TRBV and TRBJ gene usage reportedly differed by presence or absence of metastases.

V gene TRBV7-6 combines with J gene TRBJ2-7; no clear D. The specimen was PBMCs, collected before or after stereotactic body radiation therapy (not recorded which). This clonotype was obtained from a donor aged 50 or older with non-small cell lung cancer. CDR3 amino acids: CASSQDRISYEQYF. CDR3 bases: TGTGCCAGCAGCCAAGACCGAATTAGCTACGAGCAGTACTTC. Full variable domain (remainder filled in from reference TRBV7-6 and TRBJ2-7): GAGVSQSPRYKVTKRGQDVALRCDPISGHVSLYWYRQALGQGPEFLTYFNYEAQQDKSGLPNDRFSAERPEGSISTLTIQRTEQRDSAMYRCASSQDRISYEQYFGPGTRLTVT.